The 15 T cell receptor beta chains below come from one sample, sequenced in a study of blood T cell repertoires in COVID-19 (dated by TCRdb to 2018 to 2021). The library was obtained by the immunoSEQ multiplex PCR assay. TCRdb's version of the immuneACCESS table is confined to in-frame rearrangements and falls short of the full clone set. An unresolved V gene accounts for under half of the shortfall where checked; the remainder is of unknown origin. The sample contains about 74,000 clones, around 82% of them found a single time. The ten biggest clones cover 15% of the sample. Sequences were obtained from peripheral blood. The receptors originated from a human donor in a cohort sampled during active COVID-19.

V gene TRBV10-3 combines with J gene TRBJ2-2, with 7 bases matching TRBD2. Germline trimming cut 7 bases from V and 6 bases from J; bases unmatched to any gene: 8. The CDR3 loop spans 14 amino acids. Per germline, CDR1 ENHRY and CDR2 SYGVKD. The chain's CDR3 is CAIKAGNTAGELFF. In DNA, the CDR3 is TGTGCCATCAAAGCGGGAAATACGGCCGGGGAGCTGTTTTTT.

This chain joins TRBV10-1 and TRBJ2-1, with D possibly TRBD2 on 6 matching bases. This CDR3 has 14 amino acids. Germline CDR1 and CDR2: WNHNN and SYGVQD (reference sequence). V was pared by 4 bases and J by 9 bases, with 16 bases between. The CDR3 reads CASSAAGGSGEQFF. The CDR3 bases are TGCGCCAGCAGTGCCGCCGGGGGAAGCGGTGAGCAGTTCTTC.

The chain couples TRBV29-1 to TRBJ2-1; 9 bases fit TRBD1. Germline CDR1 is SQVTM and CDR2 is ANQGSEA. CDR3 size: 12 residues. Trimming removed 7 bases from V and 8 bases from J; junction bases left unmatched: 6. CDR3 sequence reads: CSGRDRADEQFF. CDR3 DNA: TGCAGCGGCCGGGACAGGGCCGATGAGCAGTTCTTC.

This clone was recorded only once. The gene calls are TRBV30 and TRBJ2-7; 7 bases fit TRBD2. V gave up 1 base and J gave up 3 bases; unmatched junction bases: 3. The CDR3 length is 13 residues. Germline V gene lookup returns CDR1 GTSNPN and CDR2 SVGIG (reference sequence). Here the CDR3 reads CAWSGLAGYEQYF. The CDR3, as DNA: TGTGCCTGGAGTGGACTAGCTGGCTACGAGCAGTACTTC.

V usage is TRBV29-1 and J usage is TRBJ2-7; TRBD2 aligns across 13 bases. Per the germline V gene, CDR1 is SQVTM and CDR2 is ANQGSEA. CDR3 size: 13 residues. Trimming took 5 bases from V and 11 from J; bases not matched to a gene: 9. The CDR3 is CSVTRTSGGPKYF. DNA for the CDR3: TGCAGCGTTACTCGGACTAGCGGGGGCCCGAAGTACTTC.

In regard to this clone: This CDR3 is also generated by other DNA sequences in the sample. V usage is TRBV19 and J usage is TRBJ2-7, with TRBD2 matching over 9 bases. Germline V lookup: CDR1 LNHDA, CDR2 SQIVND (reference sequence). The J segment lost 0 bases and the V segment lost 3 bases, leaving 3 bases of the junction unmatched. This CDR3 spans 15 amino acids. CDR3 region: CASSIVAGDSYEQYF. CDR3 DNA: TGTGCCAGTAGTATTGTAGCGGGAGACTCCTACGAGCAGTACTTC.

The V call is TRBV5-6, the J call TRBJ1-2; the match to TRBD1 covers 8 bases. The CDR3 totals 14 residues. Per germline, CDR1 SGHDT and CDR2 YYEEEE. With 2 bases clipped from V and 4 bases from J, the junction kept 4 bases outside the gene matches. The CDR3 nucleotides are TGTGCCAGCAGCTTTTCCCAGGGGGCCTATGGCTACACCTTC. Its translation: CASSFSQGAYGYTF.

In this sample, this clone turned up a few times. The chain carries TRBV7-9 and TRBJ2-4; 11 bases align to TRBD2. Losses at the gene ends were 4 bases for V and 2 bases for J; bases not matched to a gene: 10. Germline assignment: CDR1 SEHNR and CDR2 FQNEAQ (reference sequence). This CDR3 has 18 residues. This CDR3 is CASSSPPRLAGTKNIQYF. The CDR3 nucleotides are TGTGCCAGCAGCTCTCCCCCGCGACTAGCGGGAACCAAAAACATTCAGTACTTC.

J is TRBJ1-1 and V is TRBV5-4; 8 positions match TRBD1. Germline CDR1 is SGHNT and CDR2 is YYREEE (reference sequence). The CDR3 is 14 amino acids. Losses at the gene ends were 5 bases for V and 2 bases for J; bases not matched to a gene: 5. CDR3 amino acids: CASRSGQANTEAFF. Written as DNA, the CDR3 is TGTGCCAGCAGATCGGGACAGGCCAACACTGAAGCTTTCTTT.

This clone was seen a handful of times. This rearrangement joins TRBV5-8 to TRBJ2-1; 7 nucleotides match TRBD2. This CDR3 is built from 15 residues. Germline V gene lookup returns CDR1 SGHTS and CDR2 YDEGEE. V was clipped by 5 bases and J by 2 bases; unmatched bases: 7. Written as DNA, the CDR3 is TGTGCCAGCAGGCGTCCTAGCGGACCCTACAATGAGCAGTTCTTC. It translates to CASRRPSGPYNEQFF.

The V and J genes are TRBV18 and TRBJ1-5; no reliable D call. The CDR3 is 13 amino acids. Trimming cost V 1 base and J 4 bases, with 5 bases left between them. Germline CDR1 and CDR2: KGHSH and LQKENI. CDR3 amino acids: CASSPLENQPQHF. In DNA form, the CDR3 reads TGTGCCAGCTCACCACTGGAGAATCAGCCCCAGCATTTT. The full variable domain, completed using reference TRBV18 and TRBJ1-5, is NAGVMQNPRHLVRRRGQEARLRCSPMKGHSHVYWYRQLPEEGLKFMVYLQKENIIDESGMPKERFSAEFPKEGPSILRIQQVVRGDSAAYFCASSPLENQPQHFGDGTRLSIL.

This clone came up many times. The rearrangement uses TRBV11-2 and TRBJ2-7; maybe TRBD2 (6 bases). Germline CDR1 and CDR2: SGHAT and FQNNGV. This CDR3 is 13 amino acids long. Trimming took off 5 bases at V and 4 bases at J, with 12 bases between the two ends. CDR3 nucleotides: TGTGCCAGCAGCGCCACCGGGACTTACGAGCAGTACTTC. Amino acid sequence: CASSATGTYEQYF.

This clone was observed a single time. This chain connects TRBV15 to TRBJ2-7; TRBD1 is a possible D gene (5 bases). This CDR3 contains 12 residues. V lost 6 bases and J lost 5, with 11 bases in between. The germline CDR1 and CDR2 sequences are LNHNV and YYDKDF (reference sequence). CDR3 in DNA: TGTGCCACCAGTAGGGGTGGGAACGAGCAGTACTTC. Translation: CATSRGGNEQYF.

This clone appeared once. The CDR3 loop is CASSSNREPQHF. CDR3 nucleotide sequence: TGTGCCAGCAGTTCCAACAGGGAGCCCCAGCATTTT. The chain uses TRBV28 and TRBJ1-5, with D possibly matching TRBD1 (6 bases). V was clipped by 4 bases and J by 8 bases, with 9 bases between them. Germline CDR1 reads MDHEN; CDR2 reads SYDVKM. This CDR3 is 12 amino acids long.

The V call is TRBV10-3, the J call TRBJ2-6; 7 bases match TRBD1. Germline V gives CDR1 ENHRY, CDR2 SYGVKD. The CDR3 loop spans 16 amino acids. V gave up 8 bases and J gave up 2 bases; unmatched junction bases: 9. The CDR3 protein is CAIPQGFYTGANVLTF. CDR3 in DNA: TGTGCCATCCCACAGGGGTTCTACACTGGGGCCAACGTCCTGACTTTC.